This TCR beta chain was found in a study of blood T cell repertoires in COVID-19. As for the study in general: Material from acute and convalescent COVID-19 was sourced from the United States, Italy and Spain. PBMCs, B-cell-depleted T cells, or T cells were the source of the cDNA or gDNA that made up the material.

This CDR3 region has 15 residues. The V gene end was trimmed by 2 bases and the J gene end by 4 bases; junction bases not matched to a gene: 6. Germline lookup yields CDR1 SGHAT and CDR2 FQNNGV. Original processing notes: By means of reference gene primer amplification, nucleated cell counts were estimated. Clones were read by immunoSEQ multiplex PCR, and TCRdb kept only the in-frame ones, dropping some. That table is the source of V, J and clone size, and D and trimming were worked out from the DNA. The sample shows 200,000 or so clones, 65% to 85% of them seen only once. The sequence derives from a woman aged 55-75 years with acute or convalescent COVID-19. J is TRBJ2-7 and V is TRBV11-2, with 9 bases that match TRBD1. Material: peripheral blood. Here the CDR3 DNA reads TGTGCCAGCAGCTTATGGGGACAGGGTTTTTACGAGCAGTACTTC. As protein: CASSLWGQGFYEQYF.